These T cell receptor beta chains were read from a single sample in a study of blood T cell repertoires in COVID-19. Repertoires were generated with immunoSEQ multiplex PCR, while TCRdb's copy carries only in-frame clones and drops some. The sample has roughly 300,000 clones, roughly 90% seen once; the top ten hold about 12%. What was sequenced was peripheral blood. The receptors here all came from a woman aged 30 to 39 with COVID-19, enrolled during active disease. Each CDR3 is given without its conserved first and last residue.

>TRBV28|TRBJ2-7
ASSTRGPTYYEQY
>TRBV9|TRBJ2-3
ASSVLAGLDTQY
>TRBV5-1|TRBJ1-5
ASSLEVQGRGDQPQH
>TRBV4-2|TRBJ2-2
ASSLQGTGELF
>TRBV10-1|TRBJ2-7
ASSESEGREQY
>TRBV18|TRBJ1-2
ASSPSGTEYGYT
>TRBV6-5|TRBJ1-2
ASSRGTGAYGYT
>TRBV4-1|TRBJ2-1
ASSQAADRNEQF
>TRBV5-4|TRBJ1-1
ASSLHAGERAEAF
>TRBV2|TRBJ2-7
ASRVAVYEQY
>TRBV7-9|TRBJ1-3
ASSLTGYVSGNTIY
>TRBV6-5|TRBJ1-1
ALDPRQRSTEAF
>TRBV9|TRBJ1-6
ASSASSSYNSPLH
>TRBV10-3|TRBJ2-5
AISESNSGWY
>TRBV10-1|TRBJ2-1
ASSESGGNEQF
>TRBV5-4|TRBJ2-1
ASSYLVGQGLDEQF
>TRBV6-5|TRBJ1-6
ASSRRGENNSPLH
>TRBV7-9|TRBJ1-2
ASSPDGISYT
>TRBV3-1/TRBV3-2|TRBJ2-5
ASSQASLAGRETQY
>TRBV5-6|TRBJ1-2
ASSLVMRDSYGYT
>TRBV7-9|TRBJ1-3
ASSKGQGEGHIY
>TRBV5-1|TRBJ2-7
ASSLDTGTHEQY
>TRBV5-5|TRBJ2-1
ASSNSGGANEQF
>TRBV5-4|TRBJ2-6
ASSLQGAGANVLT
>TRBV11-2|TRBJ2-1
ASSLIDEQF
>TRBV27|TRBJ1-1
ASSLLSTGRTEAF
>TRBV7-9|TRBJ1-2
ASSPSQGIYGYT
>TRBV12-3/TRBV12-4|TRBJ1-2
ASSLTDSYGYT
>TRBV7-8|TRBJ2-1
ASSLLGLEGEQF
>TRBV28|TRBJ1-6
ASTGQTRSPLH
>TRBV19|TRBJ1-5
ASSIAGYRGNQPQH
>TRBV18|TRBJ2-7
ASSPPGEDEQY
>TRBV5-4|TRBJ2-3
ASSSPVASTDTQY
>TRBV2|TRBJ1-2
ASHRDWIYGYT
>TRBV5-4|TRBJ2-5
ASSLGLREY
>TRBV18|TRBJ1-2
ASSRRQGQPYGYT
>TRBV5-1|TRBJ1-2
ASSLSARANYGYT
>TRBV5-6|TRBJ2-6
ASKWGDRSESGANVLT
>TRBV5-1|TRBJ1-2
ASSPAGQGGSGYT
>TRBV9|TRBJ2-1
ASSAKMGTSTDEQF
>TRBV7-9|TRBJ2-7
ASSLGQKPYEQY
>TRBV28|TRBJ1-2
ATDREYGYGYT
>TRBV5-6|TRBJ2-7
ASVAAPSYEQY
>TRBV15|TRBJ2-7
ATSRDLGQTYEQY
>TRBV15|TRBJ2-5
ATSWRLAGETQY
>TRBV30|TRBJ2-1
AWRLPTSYNEQF
>TRBV27|TRBJ1-1
ASSLEGARTEAF
>TRBV19|TRBJ2-3
ASSPVADTQY